These T cell receptor beta chains were read from a single sample in a study of CD8 T cells in ankylosing spondylitis. In TCRdb, the 5' RACE reads were re-called with MiXCR into one record per CDR3 protein. The sample contains more than 650,000 distinct CDR3 sequences, 12% of which appear only once. The source material was blood, either unsorted or a sorted T cell fraction (not recorded which). Receptors originate from a male donor with ankylosing spondylitis. The CDR3 runs from the conserved cysteine through the conserved F or W. Fields, in order: J gene, clone size, D gene, V gene, CDR3 DNA, CDR3 protein. D genes are given only for firm matches. Some rows mark clone size as missing; the rest say once, few, many or name a class of expanded clone.

j_call: TRBJ2-7; clone_size: few; d_call: NA; v_call: TRBV20-1; cdr3_nt: TGCAGTGCCCCGAGGGGAGGCCCCTTGGAGCAGTACTTC; cdr3_aa: CSAPRGGPLEQYF
j_call: TRBJ1-5; clone_size: few; d_call: NA; v_call: TRBV6-2/TRBV6-3; cdr3_nt: TGTGCCAGCAGTTCCCGGACCCTTCAGCCCCAGCATTTT; cdr3_aa: CASSSRTLQPQHF
j_call: TRBJ2-4; clone_size: NA; d_call: NA; v_call: TRBV5-1; cdr3_nt: TGCGCCAGCAGCTTGGACCTGCGGGGGCTGAAAAACATTCAGTACTTC; cdr3_aa: CASSLDLRGLKNIQYF
j_call: TRBJ2-1; clone_size: many; d_call: TRBD1; v_call: TRBV20-1; cdr3_nt: TGCAGTGCACAACAGGGGGAACGCCGCCGGTTCTTC; cdr3_aa: CSAQQGERRRFF
j_call: TRBJ2-1; clone_size: NA; d_call: TRBD2; v_call: TRBV4-2; cdr3_nt: TGTGCCAGCAGCCATCCTAGCGGATACAATGAGCAGTTCTTC; cdr3_aa: CASSHPSGYNEQFF
j_call: TRBJ2-3; clone_size: few; d_call: TRBD1; v_call: TRBV20-1; cdr3_nt: TGCAGTGGGGCGGACAGGGGCAGCACAGATACGCAGTATTTT; cdr3_aa: CSGADRGSTDTQYF
j_call: TRBJ1-1; clone_size: few; d_call: NA; v_call: TRBV29-1; cdr3_nt: TGCAGCGTTGTGAGGGTCTCCCGGGCTGAAGCTTTCTTT; cdr3_aa: CSVVRVSRAEAFF
j_call: TRBJ1-1; clone_size: many; d_call: TRBD1; v_call: TRBV12-3/TRBV12-4; cdr3_nt: TGTGCCAGCAGTTTAGTAGGGACAGCTCAAGCTTTCTTT; cdr3_aa: CASSLVGTAQAFF
j_call: TRBJ2-6; clone_size: NA; d_call: NA; v_call: TRBV10-3; cdr3_nt: TGTGCCATCAGTGAACAGGTGGCTGGGGCCAACGTCCTGACTTTC; cdr3_aa: CAISEQVAGANVLTF
j_call: TRBJ1-1; clone_size: few; d_call: NA; v_call: TRBV2; cdr3_nt: TGTGCCAGTCAAAGAGAGAGCCGACAAGAAGCTTTCTTT; cdr3_aa: CASQRESRQEAFF
j_call: TRBJ2-3; clone_size: few; d_call: TRBD2; v_call: TRBV18; cdr3_nt: TGTGCCAGCTCCCCGACTAGCGGGGGGGCGAGAGGAGATACGCAGTATTTT; cdr3_aa: CASSPTSGGARGDTQYF